The sample holds a few counts of the clone carrying this T cell receptor beta chain. Its matching antigen is unknown. This entry comes from a study of regulatory dendritic cells for organ transplantation. Study summary: Day 6 dendritic cell cultures were stimulated with LPS. Study-level findings and limits: Considerable individual heterogeneity was seen in alloreactive memory CD8+ T cells. Naive T cells showed high diversity, memory cells less, memory CD8+ least.

Allogeneic regulatory or mature dendritic cells were co-cultured for approximately 5 days with CFSE-labeled sorted T cells at 1:10. Naive CD45RA+ and memory CD45RO+ CD4+ or CD8+ T cells were FACS-sorted. CDR3 length: 13 residues. With 6 bases clipped from V and 5 bases from J, the junction kept 4 bases outside the gene matches. Germline V gene data show CDR1 as SNHLY and CDR2 as FYNNEI. Only in-frame clones appear in the TCRdb table, and some are missing; sequencing was by immunoSEQ multiplex PCR. The table records approximately 4,300 clones, 45% to 70% of them present only once. The clonotype originates from a human donor in good health. V usage is TRBV2 and J usage is TRBJ1-1; 9 nucleotides align to TRBD1. Sequenced sample: memory CD8+ T cells from blood cultured with regulatory dendritic cells. The subset is: CD45RO+ memory T cells. As DNA, the CDR3 is TGTGCCAGCAGGACAGGGGGAGTAACTGAAGCTTTCTTT. Protein sequence: CASRTGGVTEAFF. Looking up the rest from reference TRBV2 and TRBJ1-1 gives the full variable domain: EPEVTQTPSHQVTQMGQEVILRCVPISNHLYFYWYRQILGQKVEFLVSFYNNEISEKSEIFDDQFSVERPDGSNFTLKIRSTKLEDSAMYFCASRTGGVTEAFFGQGTRLTVV.